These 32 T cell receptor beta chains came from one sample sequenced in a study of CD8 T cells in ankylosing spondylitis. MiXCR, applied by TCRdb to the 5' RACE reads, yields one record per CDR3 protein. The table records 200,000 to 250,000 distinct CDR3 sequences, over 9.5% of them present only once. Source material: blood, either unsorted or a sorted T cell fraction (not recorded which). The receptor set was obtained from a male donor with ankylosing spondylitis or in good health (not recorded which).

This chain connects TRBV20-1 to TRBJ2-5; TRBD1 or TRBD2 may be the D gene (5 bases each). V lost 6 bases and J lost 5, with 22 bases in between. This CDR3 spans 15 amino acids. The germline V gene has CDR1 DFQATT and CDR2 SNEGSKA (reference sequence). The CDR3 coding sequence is TGCAGTGCCGAGCCTCGGGACCGAGGGGAGGAGACCCAGTACTTC. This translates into CSAEPRDRGEETQYF.

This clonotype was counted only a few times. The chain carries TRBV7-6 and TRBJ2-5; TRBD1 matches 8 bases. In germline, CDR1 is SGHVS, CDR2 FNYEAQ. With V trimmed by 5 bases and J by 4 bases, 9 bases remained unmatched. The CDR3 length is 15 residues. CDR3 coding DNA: TGTGCCAGCAGCGTTCCACAGGGGGAAGGAGAGACCCAGTACTTC. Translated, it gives CASSVPQGEGETQYF.

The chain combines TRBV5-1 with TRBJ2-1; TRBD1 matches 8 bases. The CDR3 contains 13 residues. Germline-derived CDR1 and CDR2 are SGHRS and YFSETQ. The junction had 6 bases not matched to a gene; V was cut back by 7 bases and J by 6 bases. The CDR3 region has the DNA TGCGCCAGCGGGACAGGAGGTAGCAATGAGCAGTTCTTC. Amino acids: CASGTGGSNEQFF.

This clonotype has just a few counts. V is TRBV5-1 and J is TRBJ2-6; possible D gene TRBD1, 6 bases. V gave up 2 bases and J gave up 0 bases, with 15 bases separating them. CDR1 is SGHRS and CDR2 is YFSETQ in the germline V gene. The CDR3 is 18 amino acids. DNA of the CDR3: TGCGCCAGCAGCTTTAGACAGGCAAATAGCTCTGGGGCCAACGTCCTGACTTTC. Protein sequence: CASSFRQANSSGANVLTF.

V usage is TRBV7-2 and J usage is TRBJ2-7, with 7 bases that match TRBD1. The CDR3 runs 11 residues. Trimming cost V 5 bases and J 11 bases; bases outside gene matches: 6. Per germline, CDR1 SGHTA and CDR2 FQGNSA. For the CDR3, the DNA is TGTGCCAGCAGCGATAGGGGGCCGGAGTACTTC. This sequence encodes CASSDRGPEYF.

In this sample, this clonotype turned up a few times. This chain's CDR3 is CASTGSRGRFGGYTF. The CDR3 nucleotides read TGTGCCAGCACCGGAAGCAGGGGGCGGTTTGGAGGCTACACCTTC. The V gene is TRBV25-1, the J gene TRBJ1-2; 8 nucleotides line up with TRBD1. The junction had 15 bases not matched to a gene; V was cut back by 7 bases and J by 8 bases. Germline CDR1 and CDR2: MGHDK and SYGVNS. This CDR3 comprises 15 residues.

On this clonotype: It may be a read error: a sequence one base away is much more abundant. CDR3 DNA sequence: TGTGCCAGCAGCAAGGGGGGGACTAGCAGCAATAAGCAGTTCTTC. Its translation is CASSKGGTSSNKQFF. The J gene is TRBJ2-1, the V gene TRBV7-6; 9 nucleotides line up with TRBD2. Germline assignment: CDR1 SGHVS and CDR2 FNYEAQ. The CDR3 runs 15 residues.

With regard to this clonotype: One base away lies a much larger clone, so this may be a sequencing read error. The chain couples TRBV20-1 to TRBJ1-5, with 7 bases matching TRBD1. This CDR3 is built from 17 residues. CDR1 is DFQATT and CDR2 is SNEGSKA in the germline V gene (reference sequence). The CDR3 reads CCARDGGTAPLNQPQHF. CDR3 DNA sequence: TGCTGTGCTAGAGACGGAGGGACAGCACCTCTCAATCAGCCCCAGCATTTT.

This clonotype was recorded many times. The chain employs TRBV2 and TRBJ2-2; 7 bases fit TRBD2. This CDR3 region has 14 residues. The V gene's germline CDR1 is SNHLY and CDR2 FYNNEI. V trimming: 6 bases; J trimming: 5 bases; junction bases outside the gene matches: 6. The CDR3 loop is CASSIAGETGELFF. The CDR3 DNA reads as TGTGCCAGCAGCATAGCGGGTGAGACCGGGGAGCTGTTTTTT.

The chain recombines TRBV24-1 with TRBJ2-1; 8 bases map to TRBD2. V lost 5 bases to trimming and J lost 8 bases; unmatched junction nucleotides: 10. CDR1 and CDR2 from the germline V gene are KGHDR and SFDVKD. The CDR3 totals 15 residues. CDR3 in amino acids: CATSGAGTSSHEQFF. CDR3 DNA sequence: TGTGCCACCAGTGGAGCCGGGACTAGTAGCCATGAGCAGTTCTTC.

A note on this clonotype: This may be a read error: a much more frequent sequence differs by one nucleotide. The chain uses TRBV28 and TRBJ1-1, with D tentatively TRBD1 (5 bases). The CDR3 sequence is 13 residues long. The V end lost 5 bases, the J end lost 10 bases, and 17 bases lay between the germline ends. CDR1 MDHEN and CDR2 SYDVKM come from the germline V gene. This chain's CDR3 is CASSVLGVWRAFF. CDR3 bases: TGTGCCAGCAGTGTACTAGGGGTGTGGAGAGCTTTCTTT.

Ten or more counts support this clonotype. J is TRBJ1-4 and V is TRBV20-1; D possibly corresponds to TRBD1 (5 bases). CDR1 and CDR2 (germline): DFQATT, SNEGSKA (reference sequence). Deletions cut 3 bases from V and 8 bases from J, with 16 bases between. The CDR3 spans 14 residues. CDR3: CSASEGRADEKLFF. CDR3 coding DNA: TGCAGTGCTAGTGAGGGCAGGGCGGACGAAAAACTGTTTTTT.

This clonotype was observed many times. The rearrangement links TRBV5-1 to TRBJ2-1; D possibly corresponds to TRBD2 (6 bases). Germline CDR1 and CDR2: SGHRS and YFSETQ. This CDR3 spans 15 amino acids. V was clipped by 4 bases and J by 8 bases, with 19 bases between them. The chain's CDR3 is CASSPISGRVDEQFF. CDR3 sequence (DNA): TGCGCCAGCAGCCCAATTAGCGGCAGGGTTGATGAGCAGTTCTTC.

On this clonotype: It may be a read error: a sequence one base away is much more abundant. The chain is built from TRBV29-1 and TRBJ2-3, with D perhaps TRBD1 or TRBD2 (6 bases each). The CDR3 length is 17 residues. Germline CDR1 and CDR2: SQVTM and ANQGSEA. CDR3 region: CGVEDGGTRSTADTQYF. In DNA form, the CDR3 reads TGCGGCGTTGAAGACGGAGGGACAAGGAGCACAGCAGATACGCAGTATTTT.

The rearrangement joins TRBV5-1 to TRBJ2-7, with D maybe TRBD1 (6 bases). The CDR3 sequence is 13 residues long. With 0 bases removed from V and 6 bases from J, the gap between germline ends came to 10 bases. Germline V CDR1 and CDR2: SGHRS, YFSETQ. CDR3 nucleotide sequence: TGCGCCAGCAGCTTGGTAACAGGGATCGAGCAGTACTTC. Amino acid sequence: CASSLVTGIEQYF.

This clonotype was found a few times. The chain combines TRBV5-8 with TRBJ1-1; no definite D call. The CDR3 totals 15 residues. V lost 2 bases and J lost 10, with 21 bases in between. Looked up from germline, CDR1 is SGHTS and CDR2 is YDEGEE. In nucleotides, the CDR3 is TGTGCCAGCAGCTTACCCCCGAAGTGGAGGGTGGGAGCTTTCTTT. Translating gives CASSLPPKWRVGAFF.

The CDR3 bases are TGTGCCGCCGGGCGCTCCTACAATGAGCAGTTCTTC. Amino acids: CAAGRSYNEQFF. The J gene is TRBJ2-1, the V gene TRBV28; D remains ambiguous. V was clipped by 11 bases and J by 0 bases, with 8 bases between them. CDR1 is MDHEN and CDR2 is SYDVKM in the germline V gene. CDR3 size: 12 residues.

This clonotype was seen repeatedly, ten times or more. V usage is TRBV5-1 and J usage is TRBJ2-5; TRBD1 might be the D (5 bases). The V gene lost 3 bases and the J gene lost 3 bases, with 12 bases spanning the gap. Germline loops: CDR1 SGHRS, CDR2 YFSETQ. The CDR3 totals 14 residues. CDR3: CASSSGRLEETQYF. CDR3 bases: TGCGCCAGCAGCTCAGGGCGTTTAGAAGAGACCCAGTACTTC.

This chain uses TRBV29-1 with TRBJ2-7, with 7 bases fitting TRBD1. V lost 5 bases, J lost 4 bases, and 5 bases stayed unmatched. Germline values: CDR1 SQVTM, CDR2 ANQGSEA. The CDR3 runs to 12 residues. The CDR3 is CSVRQGLYEQYF. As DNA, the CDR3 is TGCAGCGTTCGACAGGGTCTGTACGAGCAGTACTTC.

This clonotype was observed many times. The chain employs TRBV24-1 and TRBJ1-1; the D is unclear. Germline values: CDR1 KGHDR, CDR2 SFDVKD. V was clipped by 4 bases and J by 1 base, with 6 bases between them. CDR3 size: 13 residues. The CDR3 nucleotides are TGTGCCACCAGTGACGCTAAGAACACTGAAGCTTTCTTT. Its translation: CATSDAKNTEAFF.

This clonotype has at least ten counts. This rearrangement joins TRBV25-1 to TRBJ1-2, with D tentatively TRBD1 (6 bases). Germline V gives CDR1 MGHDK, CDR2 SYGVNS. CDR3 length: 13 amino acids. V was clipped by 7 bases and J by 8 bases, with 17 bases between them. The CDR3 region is CASTRGGEVGYTF. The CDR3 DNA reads TGTGCCAGCACCCGAGGGGGAGAAGTGGGCTACACCTTC.

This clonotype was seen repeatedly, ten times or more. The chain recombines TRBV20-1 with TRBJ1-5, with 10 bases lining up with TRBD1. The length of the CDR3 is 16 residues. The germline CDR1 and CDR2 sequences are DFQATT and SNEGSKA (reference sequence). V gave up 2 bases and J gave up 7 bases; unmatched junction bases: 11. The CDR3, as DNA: TGCAGTGCTAGAACAACCCGGGACAGGGGAAACCAGCCCCAGCATTTT. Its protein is CSARTTRDRGNQPQHF.

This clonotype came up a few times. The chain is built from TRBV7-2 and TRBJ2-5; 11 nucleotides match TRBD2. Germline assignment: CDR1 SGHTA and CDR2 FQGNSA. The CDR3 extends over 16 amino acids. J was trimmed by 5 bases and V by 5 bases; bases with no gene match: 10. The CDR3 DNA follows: TGTGCCAGCAGCAACAAGCTAGCGGGGGGAATGGAGACCCAGTACTTC. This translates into CASSNKLAGGMETQYF.

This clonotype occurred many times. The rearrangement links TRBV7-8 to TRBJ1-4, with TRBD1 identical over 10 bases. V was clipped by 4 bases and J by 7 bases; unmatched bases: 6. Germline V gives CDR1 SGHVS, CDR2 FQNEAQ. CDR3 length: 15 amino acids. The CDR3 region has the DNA TGTGCCAGCAGCTCCCGGGACAGGGGTTTTGAAAAACTGTTTTTT. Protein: CASSSRDRGFEKLFF.

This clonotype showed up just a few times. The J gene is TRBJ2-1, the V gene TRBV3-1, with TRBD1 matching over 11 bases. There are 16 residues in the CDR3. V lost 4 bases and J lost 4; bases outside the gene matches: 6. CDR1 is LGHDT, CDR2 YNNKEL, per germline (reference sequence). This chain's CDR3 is CASSPQGQGGYNEQFF. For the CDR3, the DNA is TGTGCCAGCAGCCCCCAGGGACAGGGGGGATACAATGAGCAGTTCTTC.

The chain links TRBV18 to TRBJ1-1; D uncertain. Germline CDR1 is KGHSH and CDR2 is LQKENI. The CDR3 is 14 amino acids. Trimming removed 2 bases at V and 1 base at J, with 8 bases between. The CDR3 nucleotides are TGTGCCAGCTCACCATTTTCGGAGAACACTGAAGCTTTCTTT. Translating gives CASSPFSENTEAFF.

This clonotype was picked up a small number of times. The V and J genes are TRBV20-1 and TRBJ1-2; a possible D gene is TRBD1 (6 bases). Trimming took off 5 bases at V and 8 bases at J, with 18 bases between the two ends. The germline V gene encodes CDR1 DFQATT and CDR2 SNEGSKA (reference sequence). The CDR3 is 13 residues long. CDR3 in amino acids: CSAPKPTGWGYTF. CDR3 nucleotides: TGCAGTGCTCCGAAGCCGACAGGTTGGGGCTACACCTTC.

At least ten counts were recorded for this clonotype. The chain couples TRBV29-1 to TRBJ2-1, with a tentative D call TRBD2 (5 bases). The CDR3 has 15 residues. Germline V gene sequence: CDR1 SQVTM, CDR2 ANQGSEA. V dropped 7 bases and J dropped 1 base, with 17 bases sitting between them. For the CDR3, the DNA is TGCAGCGCCGGACTGGTGGGTGTTTCCTACAATGAGCAGTTCTTC. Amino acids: CSAGLVGVSYNEQFF.

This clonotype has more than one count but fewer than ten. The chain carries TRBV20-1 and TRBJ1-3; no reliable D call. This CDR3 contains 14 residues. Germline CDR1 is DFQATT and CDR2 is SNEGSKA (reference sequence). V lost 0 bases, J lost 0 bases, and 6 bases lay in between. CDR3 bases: TGCAGTGCTAGAGAGACTCACTCTGGAAACACCATATATTTT. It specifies CSARETHSGNTIYF.

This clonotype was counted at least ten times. The CDR3: CASSAGLLNTEAFF. In nucleotides, the CDR3 is TGTGCCAGCAGCGCGGGACTTTTGAACACTGAAGCTTTCTTT. The chain carries TRBV11-2 and TRBJ1-1; weak D call: TRBD1 (5 bases). The germline V gene has CDR1 SGHAT and CDR2 FQNNGV. V was shortened by 5 bases and J by 0 bases, with 10 bases between the two germline ends. The CDR3 runs to 14 residues.

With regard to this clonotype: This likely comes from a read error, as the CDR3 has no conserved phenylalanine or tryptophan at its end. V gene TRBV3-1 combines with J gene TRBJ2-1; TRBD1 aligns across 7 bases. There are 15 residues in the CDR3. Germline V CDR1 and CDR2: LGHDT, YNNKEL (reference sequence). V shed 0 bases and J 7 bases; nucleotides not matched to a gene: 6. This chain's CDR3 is CASSQDYRGRNEQFI. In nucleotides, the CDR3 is TGTGCCAGCAGCCAAGATTACAGGGGACGGAATGAGCAGTTCATC.

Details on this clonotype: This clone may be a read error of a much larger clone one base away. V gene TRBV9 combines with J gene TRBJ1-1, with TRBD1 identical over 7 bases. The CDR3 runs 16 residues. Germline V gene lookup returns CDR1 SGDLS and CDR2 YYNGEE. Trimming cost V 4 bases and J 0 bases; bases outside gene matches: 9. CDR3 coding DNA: TGTGCCAGCAGCTTAGAGGGGGCACCCATGAACACTGAAGCTTTCTTT. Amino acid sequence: CASSLEGAPMNTEAFF.